This T cell receptor beta chain came from a study of T-cell reconstitution after alpha-beta-depleted transplantation in children listed by TCRdb under 2016. Regarding the study in general: The study quantitatively tracked T-cell immune reconstitution after TCRalphabeta/CD19-depleted allogeneic hematopoietic cell transplantation in children using TCR repertoire profiling.

There are many counts of this clonotype. The antigen this receptor binds is unknown. Per-base qualities were not stored, and no clone one base away is much larger. The CDR1 and CDR2 encoded by the germline V gene (reference sequence) are DFQATT and SNEGSKA. From the cysteine up to the phenylalanine, the CDR3 has a length of 17 residues. Left in the record is the CDR3 DNA by itself, 51 bases read in frame from the first base. Trimming takes 1 base off V and 3 bases off J; junction bases not matched to a gene: 6. The library was generated by PCR. TCRdb lists the instrument as Illumina HiSeq 2500. Molecular barcoding was employed in the preparation of TCR libraries, with unique molecular identifiers being used to normalize TCRbeta repertoire quantification. Using fastp trimming at Q25 and MiXCR clonotype assembly, TCRdb reanalyzed the public sequencing data and kept in-frame beta chains. Rows with a matching CDR3 protein are joined into one entry that keeps the most common DNA and genes. The table for this sample lists just under 550,000 distinct CDR3 sequences; about 18% of them were counted only once. The ten top clones hold 2.5% to 3.5% of the sample.

This sample comprised PBMCs from the stem cell graft donor, obtained from the stem cell graft. The chain is made from TRBV20-1 and TRBJ2-1, with TRBD2 matching 13 junction bases. This clonotype was sampled from a human donor who donated a stem cell graft to a child with acute lymphoblastic leukemia. The encoded CDR3 is CSARGRTSGSVYNEQFF. The DNA sequence is as follows: TGCAGTGCTAGAGGCCGGACTAGCGGGAGCGTCTACAATGAGCAGTTCTTC.